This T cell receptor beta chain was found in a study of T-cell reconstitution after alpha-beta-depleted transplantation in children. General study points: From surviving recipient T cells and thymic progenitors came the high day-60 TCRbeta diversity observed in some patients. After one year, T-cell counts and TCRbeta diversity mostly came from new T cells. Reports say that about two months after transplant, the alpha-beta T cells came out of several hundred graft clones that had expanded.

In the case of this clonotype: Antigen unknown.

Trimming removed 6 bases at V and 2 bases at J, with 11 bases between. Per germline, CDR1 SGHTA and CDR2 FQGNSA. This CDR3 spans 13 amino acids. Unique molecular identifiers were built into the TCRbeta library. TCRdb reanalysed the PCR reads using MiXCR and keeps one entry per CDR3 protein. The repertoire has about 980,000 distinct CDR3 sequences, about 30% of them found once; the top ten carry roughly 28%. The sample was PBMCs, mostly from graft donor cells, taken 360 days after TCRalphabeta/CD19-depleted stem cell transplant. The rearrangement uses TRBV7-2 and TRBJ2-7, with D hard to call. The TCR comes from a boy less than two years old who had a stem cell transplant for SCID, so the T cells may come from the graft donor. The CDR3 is CASRAGAAYEQYF. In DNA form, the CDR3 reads TGTGCCAGCAGGGCAGGTGCCGCCTACGAGCAGTACTTC.